This entry describes one T cell receptor beta chain. Just one base apart from a much larger clone, this may be a read error. These data originate in a study of blood T cells in healthy people across ages. Study background: Capture via template switching afforded approximately one barcoded beta molecule per two T cells.

The CDR3 is 14 amino acids. Germline-derived CDR1 and CDR2 are SGHTA and FQGNSA. For the second PCR, which ran for about 7 to 12 cycles, a sample-barcoded 5' primer and a J-beta primer mix were used. TCRdb used MiXCR to reprocess the 5' RACE reads, holding one entry per CDR3 protein. This table has hundreds of thousands of distinct CDR3 sequences, 40% to 50% appearing once. Material: blood. The TCR comes from a man older than 75 in good health. The chain combines TRBV7-2 with TRBJ2-4; perhaps TRBD2 as D (6 bases). The end of the DNA fits TRBJ2-7 better, so the J call may be wrong. The CDR3 DNA follows: TGTGCCAGCAGGGCCGGGACTGAGACCTGCGAGCAGTACTTC. Protein: CASRAGTETCEQYF.